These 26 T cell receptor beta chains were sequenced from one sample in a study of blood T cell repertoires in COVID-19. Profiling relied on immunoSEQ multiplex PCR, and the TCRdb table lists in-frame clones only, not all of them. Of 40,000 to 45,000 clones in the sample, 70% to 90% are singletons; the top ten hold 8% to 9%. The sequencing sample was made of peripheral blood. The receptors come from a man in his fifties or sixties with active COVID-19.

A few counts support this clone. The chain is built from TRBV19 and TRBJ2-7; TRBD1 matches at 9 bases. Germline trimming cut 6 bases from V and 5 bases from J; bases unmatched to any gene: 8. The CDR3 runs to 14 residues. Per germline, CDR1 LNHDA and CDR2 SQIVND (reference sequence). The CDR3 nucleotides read TGTGCCAGTAGCCCCTGGACAGGGGTGAACGAGCAGTACTTC. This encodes CASSPWTGVNEQYF.

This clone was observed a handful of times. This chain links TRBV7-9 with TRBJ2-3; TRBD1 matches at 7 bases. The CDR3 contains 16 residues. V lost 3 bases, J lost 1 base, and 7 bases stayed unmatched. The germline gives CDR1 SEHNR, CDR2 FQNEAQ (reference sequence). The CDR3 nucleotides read TGTGCCAGCAGCTTGGCCGGGACAGCGGGCACAGATACGCAGTATTTT. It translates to CASSLAGTAGTDTQYF.

CDR3 nucleotide sequence: TGTGCCAGCTCACCAACCGGGCAGGGCTCCGAAAAACTGTTTTTT. It yields the protein CASSPTGQGSEKLFF. V is TRBV18 and J is TRBJ1-4; perhaps TRBD1 as D (5 bases). The length of the CDR3 is 15 residues. V shed 2 bases and J shed 8 bases, with 15 bases lying between them. The germline gives CDR1 KGHSH, CDR2 LQKENI.

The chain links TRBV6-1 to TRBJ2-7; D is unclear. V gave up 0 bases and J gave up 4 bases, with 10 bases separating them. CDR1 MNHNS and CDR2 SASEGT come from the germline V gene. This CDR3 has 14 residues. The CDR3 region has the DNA TGTGCCAGCAGTGAAGCGTCGGTTCTTTACGAGCAGTACTTC. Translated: CASSEASVLYEQYF.

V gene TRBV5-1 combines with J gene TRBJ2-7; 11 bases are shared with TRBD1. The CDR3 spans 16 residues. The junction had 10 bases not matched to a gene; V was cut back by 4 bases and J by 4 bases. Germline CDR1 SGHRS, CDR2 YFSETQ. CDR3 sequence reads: CASSPTTGTGGYEQYF. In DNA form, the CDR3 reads TGCGCCAGCAGCCCCACCACCGGGACAGGGGGTTACGAGCAGTACTTC.

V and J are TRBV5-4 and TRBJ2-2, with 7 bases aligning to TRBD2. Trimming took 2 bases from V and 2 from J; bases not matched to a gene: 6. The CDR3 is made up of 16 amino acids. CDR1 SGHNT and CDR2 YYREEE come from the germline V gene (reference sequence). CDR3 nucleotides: TGTGCCAGCAGCTTAAAAATAGCGGGTAACACCGGGGAGCTGTTTTTT. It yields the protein CASSLKIAGNTGELFF.

CDR3 in amino acids: CASSLTGDNLRTEAFF. In nucleotides, the CDR3 is TGTGCCAGCAGCTTGACAGGGGACAACCTGAGGACTGAAGCTTTCTTT. J is TRBJ1-1 and V is TRBV11-2, with TRBD1 matching 8 bases. The germline V gene has CDR1 SGHAT and CDR2 FQNNGV. There are 16 residues in the CDR3. With V trimmed by 3 bases and J by 5 bases, 11 bases remained unmatched.

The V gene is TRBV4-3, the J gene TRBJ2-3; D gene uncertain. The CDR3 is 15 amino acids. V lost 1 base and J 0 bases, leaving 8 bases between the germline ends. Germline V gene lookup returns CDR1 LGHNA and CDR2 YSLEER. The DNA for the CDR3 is TGCGCCAGCAGCCAAGGCGGCGGTAGCACAGATACGCAGTATTTT. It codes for CASSQGGGSTDTQYF.

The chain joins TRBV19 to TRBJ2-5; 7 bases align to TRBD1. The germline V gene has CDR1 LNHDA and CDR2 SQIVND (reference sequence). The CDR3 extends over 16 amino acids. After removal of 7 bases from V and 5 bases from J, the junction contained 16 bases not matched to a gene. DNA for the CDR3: TGTGCCAGTACCATCTCGGGCCAGGGGGAATTGGAGACCCAGTACTTC. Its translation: CASTISGQGELETQYF.

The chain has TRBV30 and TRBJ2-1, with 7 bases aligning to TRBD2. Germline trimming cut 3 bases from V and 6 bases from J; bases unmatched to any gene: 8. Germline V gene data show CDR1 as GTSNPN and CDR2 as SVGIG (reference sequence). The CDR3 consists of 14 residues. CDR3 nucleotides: TGTGCCTGGAGGGCGAGCGGGATTATCAATGAGCAGTTCTTC. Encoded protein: CAWRASGIINEQFF.

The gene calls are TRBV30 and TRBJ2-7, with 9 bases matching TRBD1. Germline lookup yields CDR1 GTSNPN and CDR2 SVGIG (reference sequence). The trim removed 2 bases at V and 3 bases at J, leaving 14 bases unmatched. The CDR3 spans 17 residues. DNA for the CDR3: TGTGCCTGGAGTCGCTCACCGGGACAGGGTCGCGTCTACGAGCAGTACTTC. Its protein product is CAWSRSPGQGRVYEQYF.

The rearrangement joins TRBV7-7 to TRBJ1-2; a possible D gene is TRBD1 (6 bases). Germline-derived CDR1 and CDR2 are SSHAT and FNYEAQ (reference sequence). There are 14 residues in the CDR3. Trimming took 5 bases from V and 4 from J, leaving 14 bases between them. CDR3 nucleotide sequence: TGTGCCAGCAGCGCACTGGACAGCTCCTATGGCTACACCTTC. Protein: CASSALDSSYGYTF. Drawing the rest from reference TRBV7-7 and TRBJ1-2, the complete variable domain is GAGVSQSPRYKVTKRGQDVTLRCDPISSHATLYWYQQALGQGPEFLTYFNYEAQPDKSGLPSDRFSAERPEGSISTLTIQRTEQRDSAMYRCASSALDSSYGYTFGSGTRLTVV.

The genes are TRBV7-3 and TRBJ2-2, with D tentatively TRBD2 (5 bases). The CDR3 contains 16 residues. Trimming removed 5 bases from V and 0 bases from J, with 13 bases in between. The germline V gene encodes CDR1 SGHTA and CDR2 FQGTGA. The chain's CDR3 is CASSPSAGANTGELFF. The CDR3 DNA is TGTGCCAGCAGCCCCTCCGCGGGCGCGAACACCGGGGAGCTGTTTTTT.

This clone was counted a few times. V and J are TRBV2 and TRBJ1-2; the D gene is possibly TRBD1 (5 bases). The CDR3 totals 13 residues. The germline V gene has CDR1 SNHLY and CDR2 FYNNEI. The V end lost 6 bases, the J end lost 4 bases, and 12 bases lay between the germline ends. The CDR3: CASRPSGIYGYTF. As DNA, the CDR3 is TGTGCCAGCAGGCCTTCAGGGATCTATGGCTACACCTTC.

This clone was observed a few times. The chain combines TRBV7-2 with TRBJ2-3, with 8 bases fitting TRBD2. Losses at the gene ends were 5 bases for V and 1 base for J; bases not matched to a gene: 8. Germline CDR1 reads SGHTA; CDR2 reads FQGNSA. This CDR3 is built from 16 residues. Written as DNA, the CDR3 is TGTGCCAGCAGCGGCCACGGGAGGGTTGGCACAGATACGCAGTATTTT. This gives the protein CASSGHGRVGTDTQYF.

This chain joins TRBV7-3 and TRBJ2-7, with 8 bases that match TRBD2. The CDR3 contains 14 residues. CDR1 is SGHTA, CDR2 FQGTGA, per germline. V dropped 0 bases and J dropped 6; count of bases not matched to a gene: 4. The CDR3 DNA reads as TGTGCCAGCAGCTTAACTCGGACTAGCCTCGAGCAGTACTTC. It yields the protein CASSLTRTSLEQYF.

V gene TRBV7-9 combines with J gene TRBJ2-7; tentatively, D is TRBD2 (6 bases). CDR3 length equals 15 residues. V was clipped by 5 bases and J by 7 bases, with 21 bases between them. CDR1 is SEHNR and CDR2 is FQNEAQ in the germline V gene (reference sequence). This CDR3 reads CASSQGPGRAGEQYF. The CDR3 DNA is TGTGCCAGCAGCCAGGGCCCTGGGAGAGCGGGTGAGCAGTACTTC.

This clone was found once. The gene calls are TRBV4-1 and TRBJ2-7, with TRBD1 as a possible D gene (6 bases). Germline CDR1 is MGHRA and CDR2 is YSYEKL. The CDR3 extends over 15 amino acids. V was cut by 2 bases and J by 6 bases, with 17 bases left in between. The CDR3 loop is CASSQFPAGDLEQYF. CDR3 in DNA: TGCGCCAGCAGCCAATTCCCCGCAGGGGACCTCGAGCAGTACTTC.

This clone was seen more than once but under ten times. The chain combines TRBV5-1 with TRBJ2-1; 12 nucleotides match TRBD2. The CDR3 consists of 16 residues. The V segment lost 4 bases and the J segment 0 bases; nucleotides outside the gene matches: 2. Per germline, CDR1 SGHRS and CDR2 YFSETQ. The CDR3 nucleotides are TGCGCCAGCAGCACGACTAGCGGGAGCTCCTACAATGAGCAGTTCTTC. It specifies CASSTTSGSSYNEQFF.

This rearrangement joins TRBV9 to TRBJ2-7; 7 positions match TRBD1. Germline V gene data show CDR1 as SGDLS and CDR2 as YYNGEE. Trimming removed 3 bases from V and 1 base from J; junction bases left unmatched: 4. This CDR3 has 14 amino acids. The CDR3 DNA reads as TGTGCCAGCAGCGCGACGACAGGGTCCTACGAGCAGTACTTC. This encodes CASSATTGSYEQYF.

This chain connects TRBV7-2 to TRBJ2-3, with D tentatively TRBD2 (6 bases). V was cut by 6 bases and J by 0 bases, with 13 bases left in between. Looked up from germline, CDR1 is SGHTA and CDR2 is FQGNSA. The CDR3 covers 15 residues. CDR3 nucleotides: TGTGCCAGCAGGTCCCCAGGGACTAGCACAGATACGCAGTATTTT. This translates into CASRSPGTSTDTQYF.

The CDR3 coding sequence is TGTGCCAGCAGAGCACAGGGTGGGGGCAATCAGCCCCAGCATTTT. Protein product: CASRAQGGGNQPQHF. The V and J genes are TRBV28 and TRBJ1-5, with a tentative D call TRBD1 (6 bases). V dropped 6 bases and J dropped 2 bases, with 14 bases sitting between them. Germline lookup yields CDR1 MDHEN and CDR2 SYDVKM. This CDR3 comprises 15 residues.

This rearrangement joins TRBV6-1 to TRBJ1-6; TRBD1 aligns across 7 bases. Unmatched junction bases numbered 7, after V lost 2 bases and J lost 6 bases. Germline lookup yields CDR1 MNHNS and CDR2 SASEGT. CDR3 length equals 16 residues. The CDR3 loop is CASSELIGTVNSPLHF. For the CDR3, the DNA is TGTGCCAGCAGTGAACTGATTGGGACAGTTAATTCACCCCTCCACTTT.

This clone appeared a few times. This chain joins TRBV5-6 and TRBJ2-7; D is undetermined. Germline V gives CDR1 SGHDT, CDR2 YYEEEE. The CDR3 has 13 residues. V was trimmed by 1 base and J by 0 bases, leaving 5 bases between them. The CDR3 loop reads CASSLYSSYEQYF. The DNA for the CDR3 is TGTGCCAGCAGCTTGTACAGCTCCTACGAGCAGTACTTC.

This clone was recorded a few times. CDR3 DNA sequence: TGTGCCAGCAGCTCTTCAACCAGCGGTCCTAGGGCCAACGTCCTGACTTTC. This encodes CASSSSTSGPRANVLTF. J is TRBJ2-6 and V is TRBV7-2; maybe TRBD2 (5 bases). V was pared by 4 bases and J by 5 bases, with 18 bases between. The CDR3 is 17 residues long. In germline, CDR1 is SGHTA, CDR2 FQGNSA.

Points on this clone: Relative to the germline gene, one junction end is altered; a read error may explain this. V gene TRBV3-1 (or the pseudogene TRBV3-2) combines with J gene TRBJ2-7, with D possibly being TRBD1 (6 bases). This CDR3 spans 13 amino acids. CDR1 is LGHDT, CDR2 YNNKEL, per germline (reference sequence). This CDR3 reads CAGSTHTGNEQYF. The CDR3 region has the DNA TGTGCCGGCAGCACTCATACAGGGAACGAGCAGTACTTC.